This T cell receptor (beta chain) derives from a study of identical twins. The CDR3 totals 18 residues. Trimming removed 4 bases at V and 0 bases at J, with 22 bases between. Germline CDR1 and CDR2: SGHRS and YFSETQ. This clonotype turned up a few times. The antigen remains undetermined. A universal primer binding site was introduced by template switching. The final cDNA contained unique molecular identifiers. Using its own MiXCR run on the 5' RACE reads, TCRdb lists one record per CDR3 protein. The sample lists 1.5 million to 2 million distinct CDR3 sequences; under 35% were seen once. General study points: For out-of-frame alpha sequences shared by twins, low generation probability was in excess. Reduced insertions were recorded for abundant cord blood beta clonotypes, with no such pattern in memory repertoires.

V is TRBV5-1 and J is TRBJ1-1; D gene ambiguous. The TCR originated in a newborn girl in good health. Specimen: cord blood. The CDR3 nucleotides are TGCGCCAGCAGCCCGGAACAACCTCACTCTCGGGTGAACACTGAAGCTTTCTTT. This sequence encodes CASSPEQPHSRVNTEAFF.